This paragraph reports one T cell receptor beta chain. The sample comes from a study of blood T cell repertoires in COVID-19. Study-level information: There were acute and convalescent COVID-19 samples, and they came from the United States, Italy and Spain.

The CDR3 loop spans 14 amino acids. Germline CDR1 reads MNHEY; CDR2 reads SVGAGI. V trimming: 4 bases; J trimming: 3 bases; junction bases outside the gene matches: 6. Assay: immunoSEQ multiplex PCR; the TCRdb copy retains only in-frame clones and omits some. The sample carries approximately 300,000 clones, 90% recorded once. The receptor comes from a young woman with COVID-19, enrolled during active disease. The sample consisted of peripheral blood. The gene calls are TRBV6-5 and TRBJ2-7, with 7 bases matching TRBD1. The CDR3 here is CASSSVDRFYEQYF. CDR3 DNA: TGTGCCAGCAGTTCGGTGGACAGGTTCTACGAGCAGTACTTC.